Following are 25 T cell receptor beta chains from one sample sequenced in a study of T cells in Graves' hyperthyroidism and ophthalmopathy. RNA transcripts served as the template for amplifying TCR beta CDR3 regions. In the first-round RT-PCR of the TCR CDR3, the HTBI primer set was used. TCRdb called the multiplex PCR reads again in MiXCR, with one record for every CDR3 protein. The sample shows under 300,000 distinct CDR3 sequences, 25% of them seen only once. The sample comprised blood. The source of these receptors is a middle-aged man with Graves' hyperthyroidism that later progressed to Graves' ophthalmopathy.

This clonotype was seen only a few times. The CDR3 nucleotides read TGTGCCAGCAGCGGTCCAGGGACCGGTGGCTACACCTTC. It specifies CASSGPGTGGYTF. The chain employs TRBV27 and TRBJ1-2, with D possibly matching TRBD1 (5 bases). Germline V gene data show CDR1 as MNHEY and CDR2 as SMNVEV (reference sequence). V dropped 6 bases and J dropped 7 bases, with 15 bases sitting between them. The CDR3 spans 13 residues.

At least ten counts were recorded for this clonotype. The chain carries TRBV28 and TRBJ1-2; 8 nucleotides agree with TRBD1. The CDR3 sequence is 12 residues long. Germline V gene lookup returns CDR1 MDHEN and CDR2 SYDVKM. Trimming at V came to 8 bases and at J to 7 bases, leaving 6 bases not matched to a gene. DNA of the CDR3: TGTGCCAGCGGACAGGGCCAGGGTGGCTACACCTTC. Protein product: CASGQGQGGYTF.

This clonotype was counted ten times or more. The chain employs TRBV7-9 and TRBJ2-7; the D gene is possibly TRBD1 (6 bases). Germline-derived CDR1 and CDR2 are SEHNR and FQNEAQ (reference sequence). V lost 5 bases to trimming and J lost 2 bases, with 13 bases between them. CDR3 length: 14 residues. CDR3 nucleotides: TGTGCCAGCAGCCCCGGACAGTTTCCCTACGAGCAGTACTTC. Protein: CASSPGQFPYEQYF.

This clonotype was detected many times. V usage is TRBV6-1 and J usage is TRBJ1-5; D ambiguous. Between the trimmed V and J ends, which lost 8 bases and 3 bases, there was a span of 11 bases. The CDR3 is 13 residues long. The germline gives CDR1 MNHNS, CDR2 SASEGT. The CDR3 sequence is CASSDGHNQPQHF. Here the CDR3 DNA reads TGTGCCAGCTCAGACGGGCACAATCAGCCCCAGCATTTT.

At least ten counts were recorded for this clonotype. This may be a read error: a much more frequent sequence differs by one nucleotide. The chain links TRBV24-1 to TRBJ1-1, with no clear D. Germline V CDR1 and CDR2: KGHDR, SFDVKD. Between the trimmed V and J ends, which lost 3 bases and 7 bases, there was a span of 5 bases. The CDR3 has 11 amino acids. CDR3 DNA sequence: TGTGCCACCAGTGATGTGGGTGAAGCTTTCTTT. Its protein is CATSDVGEAFF.

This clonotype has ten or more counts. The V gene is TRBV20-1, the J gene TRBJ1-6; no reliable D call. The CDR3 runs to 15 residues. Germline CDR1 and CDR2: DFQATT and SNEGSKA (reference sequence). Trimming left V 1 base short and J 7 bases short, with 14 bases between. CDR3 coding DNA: TGCAGTGCTAGAGTGAAGTCTTACCCGAATTCACCCCTCCACTTT. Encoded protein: CSARVKSYPNSPLHF.

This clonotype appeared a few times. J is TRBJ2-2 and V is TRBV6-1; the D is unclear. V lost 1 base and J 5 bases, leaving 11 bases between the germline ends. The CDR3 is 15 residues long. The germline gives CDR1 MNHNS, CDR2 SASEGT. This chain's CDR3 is CASSEGPERTGELFF. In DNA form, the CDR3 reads TGTGCCAGCAGTGAAGGCCCGGAGAGGACCGGGGAGCTGTTTTTT.

CDR3 bases: TGTGCCATCAGTGACCGACAGGGGATTGTCTATGGCTACACCTTC. The encoded protein is CAISDRQGIVYGYTF. The gene calls are TRBV10-3 and TRBJ1-2, with TRBD1 identical over 8 bases. The CDR3 loop spans 15 amino acids. V shed 3 bases and J 4 bases; nucleotides not matched to a gene: 7. Germline values: CDR1 ENHRY, CDR2 SYGVKD.

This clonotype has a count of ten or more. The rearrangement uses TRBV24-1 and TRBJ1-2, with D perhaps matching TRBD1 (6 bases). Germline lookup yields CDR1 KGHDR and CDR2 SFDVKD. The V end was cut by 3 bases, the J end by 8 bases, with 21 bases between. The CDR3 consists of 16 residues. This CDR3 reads CATSDPSRWDTGGYTF. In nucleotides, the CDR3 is TGTGCCACCAGTGATCCCAGTCGTTGGGACACCGGCGGCTACACCTTC.

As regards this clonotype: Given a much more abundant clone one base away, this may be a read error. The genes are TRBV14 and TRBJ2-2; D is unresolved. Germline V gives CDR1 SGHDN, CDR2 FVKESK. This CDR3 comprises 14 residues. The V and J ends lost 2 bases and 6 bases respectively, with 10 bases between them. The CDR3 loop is CASSQSRNAGELFF. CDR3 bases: TGTGCCAGCAGCCAATCGCGAAACGCCGGGGAGCTGTTTTTT.

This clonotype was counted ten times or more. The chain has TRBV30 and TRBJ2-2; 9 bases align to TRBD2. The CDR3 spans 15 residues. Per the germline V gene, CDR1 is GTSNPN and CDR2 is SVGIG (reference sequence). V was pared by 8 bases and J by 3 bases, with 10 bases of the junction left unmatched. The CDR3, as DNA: TGTGCCGGGGACCTGACTAGCGGTTACACCGGGGAGCTGTTTTTT. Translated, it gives CAGDLTSGYTGELFF.

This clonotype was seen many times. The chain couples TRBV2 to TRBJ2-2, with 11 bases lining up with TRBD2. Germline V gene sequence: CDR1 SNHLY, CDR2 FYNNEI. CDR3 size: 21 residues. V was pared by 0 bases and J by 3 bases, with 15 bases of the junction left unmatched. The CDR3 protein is CASSEAVWSGTSGAHTGELFF. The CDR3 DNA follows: TGTGCCAGCAGTGAAGCGGTGTGGTCCGGGACTAGCGGAGCCCACACCGGGGAGCTGTTTTTT.

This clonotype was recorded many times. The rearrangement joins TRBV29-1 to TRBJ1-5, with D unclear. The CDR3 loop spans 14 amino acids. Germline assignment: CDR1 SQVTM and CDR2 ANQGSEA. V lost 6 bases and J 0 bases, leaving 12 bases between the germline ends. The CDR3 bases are TGCAGCGTGGTAGACACCGATAGCAATCAGCCCCAGCATTTT. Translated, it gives CSVVDTDSNQPQHF.

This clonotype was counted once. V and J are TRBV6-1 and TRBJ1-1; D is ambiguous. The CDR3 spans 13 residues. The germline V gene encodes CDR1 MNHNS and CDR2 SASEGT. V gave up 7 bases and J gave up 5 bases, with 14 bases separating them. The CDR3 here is CASTQKLWTEAFF. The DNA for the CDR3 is TGTGCCAGCACTCAGAAGTTGTGGACTGAAGCTTTCTTT.

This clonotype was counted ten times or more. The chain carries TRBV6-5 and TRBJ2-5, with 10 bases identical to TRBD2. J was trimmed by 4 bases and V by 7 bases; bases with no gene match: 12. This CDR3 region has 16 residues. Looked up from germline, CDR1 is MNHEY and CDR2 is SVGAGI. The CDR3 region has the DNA TGTGCCAGCACCCGACCTAGCGGGAGTGTCAGAGAGACCCAGTACTTC. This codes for CASTRPSGSVRETQYF.

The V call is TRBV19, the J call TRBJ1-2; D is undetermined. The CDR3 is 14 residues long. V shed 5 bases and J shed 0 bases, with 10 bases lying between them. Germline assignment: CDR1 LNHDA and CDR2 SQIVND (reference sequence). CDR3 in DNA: TGTGCCAGTAGTGTCTCAAGCGCTAACTATGGCTACACCTTC. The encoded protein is CASSVSSANYGYTF. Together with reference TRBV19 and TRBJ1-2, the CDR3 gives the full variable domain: DGGITQSPKYLFRKEGQNVTLSCEQNLNHDAMYWYRQDPGQGLRLIYYSQIVNDFQKGDIAEGYSVSREKKESFPLTVTSAQKNPTAFYLCASSVSSANYGYTFGSGTRLTVV.

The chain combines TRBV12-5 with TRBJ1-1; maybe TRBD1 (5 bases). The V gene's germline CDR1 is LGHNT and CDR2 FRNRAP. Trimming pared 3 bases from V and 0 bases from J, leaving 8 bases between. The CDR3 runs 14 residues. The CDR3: CASGLDSMNTEAFF. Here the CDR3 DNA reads TGTGCTAGTGGTTTAGACAGCATGAACACTGAAGCTTTCTTT. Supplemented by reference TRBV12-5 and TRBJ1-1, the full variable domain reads DARVTQTPRHKVTEMGQEVTMRCQPILGHNTVFWYRQTMMQGLELLAYFRNRAPLDDSGMPKDRFSAEMPDATLATLKIQPSEPRDSAVYFCASGLDSMNTEAFFGQGTRLTVV.

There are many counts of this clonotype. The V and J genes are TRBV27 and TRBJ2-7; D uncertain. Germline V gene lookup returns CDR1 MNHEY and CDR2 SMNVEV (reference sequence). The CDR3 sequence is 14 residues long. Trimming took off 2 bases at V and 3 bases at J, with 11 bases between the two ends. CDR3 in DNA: TGTGCCAGCAGTTTAACCGGGCCCTACTACGAGCAGTACTTC. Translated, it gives CASSLTGPYYEQYF.

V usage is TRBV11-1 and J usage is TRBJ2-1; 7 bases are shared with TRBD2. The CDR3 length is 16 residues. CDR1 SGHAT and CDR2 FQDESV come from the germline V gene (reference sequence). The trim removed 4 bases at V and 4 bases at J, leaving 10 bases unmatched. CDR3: CASSSRGAGAYNEQFF. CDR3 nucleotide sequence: TGTGCCAGCAGCTCCAGAGGGGCGGGAGCTTACAATGAGCAGTTCTTC.

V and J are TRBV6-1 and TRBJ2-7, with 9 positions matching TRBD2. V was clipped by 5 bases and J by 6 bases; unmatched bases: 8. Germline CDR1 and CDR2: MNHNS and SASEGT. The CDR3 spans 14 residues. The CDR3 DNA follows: TGTGCCAGCAGTACCGGGACTAGCTGGTCCGAGCAGTACTTC. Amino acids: CASSTGTSWSEQYF.

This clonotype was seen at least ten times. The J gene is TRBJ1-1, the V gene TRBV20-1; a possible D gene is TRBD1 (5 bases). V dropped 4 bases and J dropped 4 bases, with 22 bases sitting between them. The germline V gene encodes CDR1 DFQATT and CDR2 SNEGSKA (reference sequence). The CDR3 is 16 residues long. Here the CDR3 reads CSATPGPLRAGTEAFF. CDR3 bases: TGCAGTGCTACCCCGGGGCCCCTTCGGGCCGGCACTGAAGCTTTCTTT.

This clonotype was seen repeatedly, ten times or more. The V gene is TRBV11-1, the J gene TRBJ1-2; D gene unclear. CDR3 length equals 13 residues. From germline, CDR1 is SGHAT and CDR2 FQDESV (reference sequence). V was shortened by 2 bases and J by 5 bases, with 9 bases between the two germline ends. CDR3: CASSLNEGYGYTF. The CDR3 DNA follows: TGTGCCAGCAGCTTAAACGAGGGATATGGCTACACCTTC. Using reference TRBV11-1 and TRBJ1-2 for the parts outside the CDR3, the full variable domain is EAEVAQSPRYKITEKSQAVAFWCDPISGHATLYWYRQILGQGPELLVQFQDESVVDDSQLPKDRFSAERLKGVDSTLKIQPAELGDSAMYLCASSLNEGYGYTFGSGTRLTVV.

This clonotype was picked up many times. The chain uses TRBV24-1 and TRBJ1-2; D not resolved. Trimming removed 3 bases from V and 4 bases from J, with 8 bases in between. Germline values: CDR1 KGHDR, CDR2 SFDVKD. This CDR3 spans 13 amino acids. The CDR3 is CATSDGLFYGYTF. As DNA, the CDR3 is TGTGCCACCAGTGATGGGCTGTTCTATGGCTACACCTTC.

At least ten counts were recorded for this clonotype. CDR3 nucleotide sequence: TGTGCCAGCAGTTACTCCGGCGTAGCGGGATATTTCGAGACCCAGTACTTC. Amino acids: CASSYSGVAGYFETQYF. V gene TRBV6-7 combines with J gene TRBJ2-5; TRBD2 aligns across 8 bases. TRBV6-7 is recorded as an ORF, its role being uncertain. Losses at the gene ends were 0 bases for V and 5 bases for J; bases not matched to a gene: 11. This CDR3 spans 17 amino acids.

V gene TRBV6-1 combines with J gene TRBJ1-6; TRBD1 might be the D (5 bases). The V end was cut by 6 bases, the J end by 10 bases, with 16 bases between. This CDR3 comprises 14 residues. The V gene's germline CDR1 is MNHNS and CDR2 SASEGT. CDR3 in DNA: TGTGCCAGCAGGACCGACAGTGGGGTCTCACCCCTCCACTTT. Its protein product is CASRTDSGVSPLHF.